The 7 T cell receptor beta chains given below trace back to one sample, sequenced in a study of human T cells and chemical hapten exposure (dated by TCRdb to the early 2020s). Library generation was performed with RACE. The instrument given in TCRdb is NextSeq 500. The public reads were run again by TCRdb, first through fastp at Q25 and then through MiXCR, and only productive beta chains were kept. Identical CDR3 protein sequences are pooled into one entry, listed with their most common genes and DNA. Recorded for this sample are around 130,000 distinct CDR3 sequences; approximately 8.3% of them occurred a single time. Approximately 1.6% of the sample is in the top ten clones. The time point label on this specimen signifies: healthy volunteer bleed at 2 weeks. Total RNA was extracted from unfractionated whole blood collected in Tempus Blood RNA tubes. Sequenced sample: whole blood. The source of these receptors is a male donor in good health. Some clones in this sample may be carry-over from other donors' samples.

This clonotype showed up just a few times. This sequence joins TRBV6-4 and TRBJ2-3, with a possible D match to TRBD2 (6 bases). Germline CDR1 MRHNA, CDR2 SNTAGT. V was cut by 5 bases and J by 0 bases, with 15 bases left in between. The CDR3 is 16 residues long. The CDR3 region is CASSPGEGTSTDTQYF. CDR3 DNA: TGTGCCAGCAGTCCAGGCGAGGGGACTAGCACAGATACGCAGTATTTT.

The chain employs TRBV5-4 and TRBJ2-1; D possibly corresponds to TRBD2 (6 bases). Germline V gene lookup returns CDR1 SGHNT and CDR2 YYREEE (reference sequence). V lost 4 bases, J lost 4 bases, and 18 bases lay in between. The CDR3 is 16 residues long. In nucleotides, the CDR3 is TGTGCCAGCAGCGCCGGGAGCGTTGTCTCGTACAATGAGCAGTTCTTC. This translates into CASSAGSVVSYNEQFF.

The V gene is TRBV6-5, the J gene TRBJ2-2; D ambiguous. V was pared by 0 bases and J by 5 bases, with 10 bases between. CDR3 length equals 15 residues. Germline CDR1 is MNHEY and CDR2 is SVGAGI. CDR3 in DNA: TGTGCCAGCAGTTACTCGGACGCCCAAACCGGGGAGCTGTTTTTT. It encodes CASSYSDAQTGELFF.

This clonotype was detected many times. This CDR3 reads CSVGTAPGETQYF. CDR3 in DNA: TGCAGCGTCGGAACAGCCCCAGGGGAGACCCAGTACTTC. This sequence joins TRBV29-1 and TRBJ2-5; D is perhaps TRBD1 (5 bases). The CDR3 totals 13 residues. Trimming shortened V by 6 bases and J by 5 bases, and 16 bases separated the two germline ends. Germline V CDR1 and CDR2: SQVTM, ANQGSEA.

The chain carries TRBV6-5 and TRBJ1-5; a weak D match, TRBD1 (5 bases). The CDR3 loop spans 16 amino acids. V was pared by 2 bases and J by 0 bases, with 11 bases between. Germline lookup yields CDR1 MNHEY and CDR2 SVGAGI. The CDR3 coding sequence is TGTGCCAGCAGTTACCAGGGACCGAATAGCAATCAGCCCCAGCATTTT. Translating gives CASSYQGPNSNQPQHF.

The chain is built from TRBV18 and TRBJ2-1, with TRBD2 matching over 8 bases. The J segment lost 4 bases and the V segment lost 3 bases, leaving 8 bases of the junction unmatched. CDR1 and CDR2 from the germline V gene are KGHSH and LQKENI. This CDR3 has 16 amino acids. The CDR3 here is CASSPGSGSGYNEQFF. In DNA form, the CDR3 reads TGTGCCAGCTCACCGGGAAGCGGGAGTGGGTACAATGAGCAGTTCTTC.

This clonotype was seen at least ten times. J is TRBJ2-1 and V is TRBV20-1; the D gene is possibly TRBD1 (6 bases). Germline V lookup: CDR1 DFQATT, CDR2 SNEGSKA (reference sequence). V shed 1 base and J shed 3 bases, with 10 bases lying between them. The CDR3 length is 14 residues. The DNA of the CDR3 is TGCAGTGCTAGAGGGGACAAGTTCTACAATGAGCAGTTCTTC. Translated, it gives CSARGDKFYNEQFF.